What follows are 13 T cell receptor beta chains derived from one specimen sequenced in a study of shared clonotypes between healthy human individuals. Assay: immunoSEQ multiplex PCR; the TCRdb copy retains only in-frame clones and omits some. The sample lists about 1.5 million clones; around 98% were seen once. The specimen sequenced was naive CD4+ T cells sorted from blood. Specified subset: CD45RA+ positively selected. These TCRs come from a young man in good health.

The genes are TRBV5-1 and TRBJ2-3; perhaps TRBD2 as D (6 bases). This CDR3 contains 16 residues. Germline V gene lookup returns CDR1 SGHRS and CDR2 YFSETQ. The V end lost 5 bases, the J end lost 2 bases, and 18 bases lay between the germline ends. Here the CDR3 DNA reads TGCGCCAGCAGACCTGGAGGCGGGGTTGTCACAGATACGCAGTATTTT. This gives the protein CASRPGGGVVTDTQYF.

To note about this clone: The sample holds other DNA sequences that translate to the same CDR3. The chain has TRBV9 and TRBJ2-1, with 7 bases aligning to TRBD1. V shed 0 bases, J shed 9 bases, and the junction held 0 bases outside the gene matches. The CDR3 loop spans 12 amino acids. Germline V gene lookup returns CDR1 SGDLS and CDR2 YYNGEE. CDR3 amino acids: CASSVDRGEQFF. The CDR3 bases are TGTGCCAGCAGCGTAGACAGGGGTGAGCAGTTCTTC.

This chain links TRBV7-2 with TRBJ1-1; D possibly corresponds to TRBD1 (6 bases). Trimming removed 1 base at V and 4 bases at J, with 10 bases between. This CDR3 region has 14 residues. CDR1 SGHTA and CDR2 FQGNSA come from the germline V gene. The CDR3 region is CASSLETGPTEAFF. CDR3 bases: TGTGCCAGCAGCTTAGAAACAGGGCCCACTGAAGCTTTCTTT.

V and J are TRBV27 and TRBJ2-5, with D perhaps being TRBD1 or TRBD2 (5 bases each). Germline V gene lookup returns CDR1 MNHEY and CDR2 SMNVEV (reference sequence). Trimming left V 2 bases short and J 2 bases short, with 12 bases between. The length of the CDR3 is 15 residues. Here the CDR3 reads CASSLQKGRQETQYF. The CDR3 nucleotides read TGTGCCAGCAGTTTACAAAAGGGACGGCAAGAGACCCAGTACTTC.

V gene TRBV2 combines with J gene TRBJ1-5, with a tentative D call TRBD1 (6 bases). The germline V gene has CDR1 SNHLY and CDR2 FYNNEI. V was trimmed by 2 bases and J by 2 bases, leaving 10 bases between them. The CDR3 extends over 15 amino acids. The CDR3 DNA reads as TGTGCCAGCAGTGAAACGGCAGGGGGCAATCAGCCCCAGCATTTT. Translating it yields CASSETAGGNQPQHF.

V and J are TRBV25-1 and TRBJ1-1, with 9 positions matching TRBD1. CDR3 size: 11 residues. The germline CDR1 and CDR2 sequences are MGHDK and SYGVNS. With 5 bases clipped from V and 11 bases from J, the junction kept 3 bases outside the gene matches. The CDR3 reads CASSRQGVAFF. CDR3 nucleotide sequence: TGTGCCAGCAGTAGACAGGGGGTTGCTTTCTTT.

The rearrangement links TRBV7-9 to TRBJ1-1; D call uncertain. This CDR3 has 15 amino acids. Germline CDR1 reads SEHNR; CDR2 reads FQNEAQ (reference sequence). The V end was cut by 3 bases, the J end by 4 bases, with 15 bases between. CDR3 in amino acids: CASSFYRGLGTEAFF. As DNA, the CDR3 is TGTGCCAGCAGCTTTTATCGTGGTCTGGGCACTGAAGCTTTCTTT.

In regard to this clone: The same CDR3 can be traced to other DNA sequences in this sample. CDR3 loop: CASSLDPGETQYF. For the CDR3, the DNA is TGCGCCAGCAGCTTGGATCCGGGGGAGACCCAGTACTTC. The chain joins TRBV5-1 to TRBJ2-5, with D tentatively TRBD2 (5 bases). The CDR3 consists of 13 residues. The V gene's germline CDR1 is SGHRS and CDR2 YFSETQ. V gave up 0 bases and J gave up 5 bases, with 8 bases separating them. Using reference TRBV5-1 and TRBJ2-5 for the parts outside the CDR3, the full variable domain is KAGVTQTPRYLIKTRGQQVTLSCSPISGHRSVSWYQQTPGQGLQFLFEYFSETQRNKGNFPGRFSGRQFSNSRSEMNVSTLELGDSALYLCASSLDPGETQYFGPGTRLLVL.

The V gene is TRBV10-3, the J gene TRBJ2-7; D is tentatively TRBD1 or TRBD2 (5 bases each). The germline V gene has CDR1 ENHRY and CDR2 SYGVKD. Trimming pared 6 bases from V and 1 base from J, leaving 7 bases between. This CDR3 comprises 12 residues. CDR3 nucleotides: TGTGCCATCAGGGGACCATCCTACGAGCAGTACTTC. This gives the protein CAIRGPSYEQYF.

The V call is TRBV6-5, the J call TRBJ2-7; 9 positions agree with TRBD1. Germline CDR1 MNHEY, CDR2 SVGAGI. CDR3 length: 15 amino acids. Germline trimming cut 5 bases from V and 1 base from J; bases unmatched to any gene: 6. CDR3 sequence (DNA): TGTGCCAGCAGTAAGCCCGGGACAGGGTCCTACGAGCAGTACTTC. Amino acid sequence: CASSKPGTGSYEQYF.

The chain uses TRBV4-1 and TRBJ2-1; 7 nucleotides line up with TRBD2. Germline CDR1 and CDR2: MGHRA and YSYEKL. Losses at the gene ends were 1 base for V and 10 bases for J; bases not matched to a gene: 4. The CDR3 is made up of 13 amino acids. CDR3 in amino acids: CASSQVGGGEQFF. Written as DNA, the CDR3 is TGCGCCAGCAGCCAAGTCGGGGGAGGGGAGCAGTTCTTC.

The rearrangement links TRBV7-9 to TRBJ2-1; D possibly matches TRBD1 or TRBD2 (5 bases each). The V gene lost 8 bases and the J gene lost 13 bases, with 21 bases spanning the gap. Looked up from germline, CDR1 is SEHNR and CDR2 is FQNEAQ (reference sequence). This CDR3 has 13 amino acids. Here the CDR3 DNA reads TGTGCCAGCGCCTTACAAGATGGGGGTGGTCAGTTCTTC. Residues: CASALQDGGGQFF.

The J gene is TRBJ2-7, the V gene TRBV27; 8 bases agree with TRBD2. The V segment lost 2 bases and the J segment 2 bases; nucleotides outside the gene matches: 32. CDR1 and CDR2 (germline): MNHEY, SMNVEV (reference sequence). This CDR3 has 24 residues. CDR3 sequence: CASSLPRPLEREGKPLDVTYEQYF. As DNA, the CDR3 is TGTGCCAGCAGTTTACCGCGACCCCTTGAACGGGAGGGCAAGCCCCTAGACGTGACCTACGAGCAGTACTTC.